These 30 T cell receptor beta chains were all obtained from the same sample, sequenced in a study of regulatory T cells in long-lasting Graves disease. Time point specified: newly diagnosed GD, antithyroid drugs for less than 3 months. After RNA was extracted from PBMCs, the TCR library was made from it. CDR3-region Arm-PCR and iRepertoire HTBI primers produced the TCR beta libraries. TCRdb processed the multiplex PCR reads anew with MiXCR; each CDR3 protein has one entry. Altogether 500,000 or so distinct CDR3 sequences are present, about 15% being singletons, with the ten largest covering around 25%. These same data were also listed under a study on T cells in Graves' hyperthyroidism and ophthalmopathy.

Source: peripheral blood mononuclear cells (PBMCs), taken at new diagnosis, from a patient treated with antithyroid drugs. Receptor source: a woman aged 35-60 years with Graves disease.

In the case of this clonotype: A read error is likely, as this CDR3 ends without the conserved phenylalanine or tryptophan. V usage is TRBV11-1 and J usage is TRBJ1-1; D is unresolved. Germline loops: CDR1 SGHAT, CDR2 FQDESV (reference sequence). Between the trimmed V and J ends, which lost 7 bases and 8 bases, there was a span of 23 bases. CDR3 length equals 15 residues. CDR3 in amino acids: CASTTKKRGALEAFS. The DNA for the CDR3 is TGTGCCAGCACCACCAAAAAACGAGGAGCGTTGGAAGCTTTCTCT.

In nucleotides, the CDR3 is TGTGCCAGCAGCTTAAACGGGGGGGCCGGGGATACGCAGTATTTT. As protein: CASSLNGGAGDTQYF. The gene calls are TRBV7-3 and TRBJ2-3, with TRBD2 identical over 8 bases. CDR3 length equals 15 residues. The J segment lost 6 bases and the V segment lost 1 base, leaving 6 bases of the junction unmatched. Germline V gene sequence: CDR1 SGHTA, CDR2 FQGTGA. The complete variable domain, with remaining parts taken from reference TRBV7-3 and TRBJ2-3, reads GAGVSQTPSNKVTEKGKYVELRCDPISGHTALYWYRQSLGQGPEFLIYFQGTGAADDSGLPNDRFFAVRPEGSVSTLKIQRTERGDSAVYLCASSLNGGAGDTQYFGPGTRLTVL.

The chain employs TRBV14 and TRBJ2-1; D perhaps matches TRBD2 (7 bases). CDR3 length: 16 amino acids. V lost 0 bases and J lost 8, with 17 bases in between. Per the germline V gene, CDR1 is SGHDN and CDR2 is FVKESK. Here the CDR3 reads CASSQERKGGTDEQFF. CDR3 sequence (DNA): TGTGCCAGCAGCCAAGAAAGAAAGGGGGGGACTGATGAGCAGTTCTTC.

Comments on this clonotype: Possible read error: a much larger clone is one base away. The J gene is TRBJ2-1, the V gene TRBV6-9; D gene uncertain. CDR1 is MNHGY and CDR2 is SVAAGI in the germline V gene. The CDR3 runs 13 residues. V dropped 7 bases and J dropped 4 bases, with 11 bases sitting between them. The CDR3 region is CASNYEAYNEQFF. In DNA form, the CDR3 reads TGTGCCAGCAATTACGAGGCTTACAATGAGCAGTTCTTC.

The chain combines TRBV10-3 with TRBJ2-7; D may be TRBD1 or TRBD2 (6 bases each). From germline, CDR1 is ENHRY and CDR2 SYGVKD. CDR3 length: 14 residues. Trimming stripped 8 bases from V and 0 bases from J, with 14 bases between. Here the CDR3 reads CAIARGATSYEQYF. CDR3 in DNA: TGTGCCATCGCGAGGGGGGCAACCTCCTACGAGCAGTACTTC.

The chain has TRBV9 and TRBJ2-7; 8 bases match TRBD1. V gave up 0 bases and J gave up 0 bases; unmatched junction bases: 8. The germline gives CDR1 SGDLS, CDR2 YYNGEE. The CDR3 length is 17 residues. In DNA, the CDR3 is TGTGCCAGCAGCGTAGAACCAGGGGGCTTGAGCTCCTACGAGCAGTACTTC. It yields the protein CASSVEPGGLSSYEQYF.

This clonotype was picked up many times. Relative to the germline gene, one junction end is altered; a read error may explain this. The V gene is TRBV12-3 or TRBV12-4, the J gene TRBJ2-4, with 11 bases fitting TRBD2. CDR3 length: 11 residues. The CDR3 spells CARGLAVPWDF. In DNA form, the CDR3 reads TGTGCCAGGGGACTAGCGGTCCCTTGGGACTTC.

In this sample, this clonotype turned up a few times. Compared with germline, one end of the junction differs, possibly owing to a read error. This chain uses TRBV11-3 with TRBJ1-1; D remains unclear. The CDR3 contains 12 residues. Germline loops: CDR1 SGHNT, CDR2 YENEEA. The CDR3 DNA is TGTGTCAGCAGCCAAGGAGGGACTGAAGCTTTCTTT. This translates into CVSSQGGTEAFF.

Ten or more counts support this clonotype. The chain couples TRBV12-3 or TRBV12-4 to TRBJ2-5, with D uncertain. Trimming stripped 6 bases from V and 5 bases from J, with 19 bases between. The CDR3 sequence is 15 residues long. The CDR3 bases are TGTGCCAGCAGCGAAGAGGTACCCAACGGGGAGACCCAGTACTTC. Its protein is CASSEEVPNGETQYF.

This clonotype was seen many times. The genes are TRBV20-1 and TRBJ1-4, with D uncertain. Germline V CDR1 and CDR2: DFQATT, SNEGSKA (reference sequence). Deletions cut 2 bases from V and 5 bases from J, with 6 bases between. This CDR3 contains 12 residues. DNA of the CDR3: TGCAGTGCTAGACGGGTAAATGAAAAACTGTTTTTT. This gives the protein CSARRVNEKLFF.

The rearrangement uses TRBV28 and TRBJ2-5; 7 bases fit TRBD1. The V gene's germline CDR1 is MDHEN and CDR2 SYDVKM. V lost 6 bases and J lost 3; bases outside the gene matches: 4. The CDR3 runs 13 residues. The CDR3 DNA sequence: TGTGCCAGCAGAGCGCAGGGGGAAGAGACCCAGTACTTC. The encoded protein is CASRAQGEETQYF.

With regard to this clonotype: A far larger clone differs by one base, so this is likely a read error. This chain uses TRBV2 with TRBJ2-4; 7 positions match TRBD2. The CDR3 is 12 amino acids. The germline gives CDR1 SNHLY, CDR2 FYNNEI. CDR3 protein: CASSSPSGRKFF. As DNA, the CDR3 is TGTGCCAGCAGCTCCCCTAGCGGAAGGAAGTTCTTC.

This clonotype was seen many times. The chain joins TRBV11-2 to TRBJ2-3; TRBD2 agrees at 12 bases. Looked up from germline, CDR1 is SGHAT and CDR2 is FQNNGV. The V gene end was trimmed by 7 bases and the J gene end by 9 bases; junction bases not matched to a gene: 17. There are 17 residues in the CDR3. The CDR3 region is CASNRLAGVAAGGTQYF. The CDR3 bases are TGTGCCAGCAACCGACTAGCGGGGGTCGCAGCGGGAGGGACGCAGTATTTT.

The rearrangement uses TRBV7-8 and TRBJ2-3; D not certain. Germline assignment: CDR1 SGHVS and CDR2 FQNEAQ. V lost 4 bases and J 4 bases, leaving 12 bases between the germline ends. The CDR3 has 14 residues. Here the CDR3 reads CASSSSQRSDTQYF. The CDR3 DNA follows: TGTGCCAGCAGCTCCTCCCAGAGATCAGATACGCAGTATTTT.

Ten or more counts support this clonotype. The CDR3 region is CASSAGTAYEQYF. Here the CDR3 DNA reads TGTGCCAGCAGCGCCGGGACCGCCTACGAGCAGTACTTC. The chain couples TRBV2 to TRBJ2-7; D is possibly TRBD1 or TRBD2 (5 bases each). CDR3 length: 13 amino acids. Per germline, CDR1 SNHLY and CDR2 FYNNEI. Trimming took 6 bases from V and 2 from J, leaving 11 bases between them.

The table lists this clonotype with many counts. The J gene is TRBJ2-7, the V gene TRBV28; tentative D call: TRBD1 (6 bases). The CDR3 contains 16 residues. CDR1 is MDHEN, CDR2 SYDVKM, per germline. The V end was cut by 5 bases, the J end by 2 bases, with 19 bases between. For the CDR3, the DNA is TGTGCCAGCAGTGGGGGCGGCAGGGAAGACGCCTACGAGCAGTACTTC. Translating it yields CASSGGGREDAYEQYF.

This clonotype has ten or more counts. The chain recombines TRBV7-2 with TRBJ2-7; D is perhaps TRBD2 (7 bases). CDR1 is SGHTA, CDR2 FQGNSA, per germline. This CDR3 contains 14 residues. The ends were cut back, 5 bases at V and 2 bases at J, with 13 bases in the middle. The CDR3 protein is CASSATGTTYEQYF. CDR3 coding DNA: TGTGCCAGCAGCGCTACAGGGACTACCTACGAGCAGTACTTC.

The table lists this clonotype with many counts. The gene calls are TRBV15 and TRBJ2-3; the D call may be TRBD1 or TRBD2 (5 bases each). Germline V CDR1 and CDR2: LNHNV, YYDKDF (reference sequence). CDR3 length: 15 residues. V lost 5 bases, J lost 4 bases, and 16 bases lay in between. This CDR3 is CATSFPGTGADTQYF. CDR3 sequence (DNA): TGTGCCACCAGCTTCCCCGGGACCGGGGCAGATACGCAGTATTTT.

This clonotype was counted between two and nine times. V is TRBV10-3 and J is TRBJ1-3; 7 bases align to TRBD1. Germline CDR1 ENHRY, CDR2 SYGVKD. The CDR3 is 15 amino acids. Germline trimming cut 5 bases from V and 2 bases from J; bases unmatched to any gene: 6. The CDR3 here is CAISLTTGTGNTIYF. CDR3 DNA sequence: TGTGCCATCAGTTTAACGACAGGGACTGGAAACACCATATATTTT.

This clonotype appeared many times. This chain links TRBV7-2 with TRBJ2-3, with D possibly TRBD2 on 5 matching bases. The CDR3 spans 14 residues. Germline V gene sequence: CDR1 SGHTA, CDR2 FQGNSA. With 5 bases removed from V and 1 base from J, the gap between germline ends came to 10 bases. The CDR3 coding sequence is TGTGCCAGCAGCCATCGGACTGGCACAGATACGCAGTATTTT. Residues: CASSHRTGTDTQYF.

This clonotype was seen ten or more times. The chain recombines TRBV5-1 with TRBJ2-1, with 7 nucleotides matching TRBD1. The length of the CDR3 is 15 residues. Germline assignment: CDR1 SGHRS and CDR2 YFSETQ. The ends lost 0 bases at V and 3 bases at J; junction bases unmatched: 3. CDR3 protein: CASSLGGQIYNEQFF. The CDR3 DNA is TGCGCCAGCAGCTTGGGGGGACAGATCTACAATGAGCAGTTCTTC.

The J gene is TRBJ2-7, the V gene TRBV20-1, with a possible D match to TRBD2 (5 bases). Germline loops: CDR1 DFQATT, CDR2 SNEGSKA (reference sequence). V gave up 6 bases and J gave up 6 bases, with 21 bases separating them. This CDR3 has 14 amino acids. The CDR3, as DNA: TGCAGTGCCGCCCTTCTAGCACCGTTTGGCGAGCAGTACTTC. Its protein product is CSAALLAPFGEQYF.

This clonotype was seen a few times. The chain has TRBV6-2 or TRBV6-3 and TRBJ2-7; D not resolved. Germline lookup yields CDR1 MNHEY and CDR2 SVGEGT. This CDR3 region has 13 residues. V lost 2 bases to trimming and J lost 3 bases, with 8 bases between them. CDR3 DNA sequence: TGTGCCAGCAGTTACAGGGTTTTCTACGAGCAGTACTTC. Residues: CASSYRVFYEQYF.

The table lists this clonotype with many counts. The rearrangement joins TRBV29-1 to TRBJ1-1; D may be TRBD1 (5 bases). CDR1 is SQVTM and CDR2 is ANQGSEA in the germline V gene. The CDR3 contains 10 residues. The V end was cut by 3 bases, the J end by 10 bases, with 9 bases between. This CDR3 is CSVDWGGAFF. DNA of the CDR3: TGCAGCGTTGATTGGGGGGGAGCTTTCTTT.

This clonotype was counted at least ten times. The V and J genes are TRBV2 and TRBJ1-5; D is ambiguous. The V gene's germline CDR1 is SNHLY and CDR2 FYNNEI. The V gene lost 4 bases and the J gene lost 3 bases, with 10 bases spanning the gap. CDR3 length: 14 amino acids. The CDR3 coding sequence is TGTGCCAGCAGTGTAACCGGTGTCAATCAGCCCCAGCATTTT. Translated: CASSVTGVNQPQHF. Supplemented by reference TRBV2 and TRBJ1-5, the full variable domain reads EPEVTQTPSHQVTQMGQEVILRCVPISNHLYFYWYRQILGQKVEFLVSFYNNEISEKSEIFDDQFSVERPDGSNFTLKIRSTKLEDSAMYFCASSVTGVNQPQHFGDGTRLSIL.

At least ten counts were recorded for this clonotype. The chain joins TRBV20-1 to TRBJ1-2, with D possibly being TRBD1 (5 bases). This CDR3 has 13 residues. Germline lookup yields CDR1 DFQATT and CDR2 SNEGSKA (reference sequence). V gave up 5 bases and J gave up 6 bases, with 16 bases separating them. CDR3 loop: CSAPQEYGHGYTF. DNA for the CDR3: TGCAGTGCTCCACAGGAGTACGGCCATGGCTACACCTTC.

In its sample, this clonotype was seen a few times. The V and J genes are TRBV5-5 and TRBJ2-2; D might be TRBD1 (5 bases). V was pared by 2 bases and J by 3 bases, with 8 bases between. Germline lookup yields CDR1 SGHKS and CDR2 YYEKEE (reference sequence). This CDR3 contains 14 residues. CDR3 region: CASSFGHDTGELFF. CDR3 in DNA: TGTGCCAGCAGCTTCGGACATGACACCGGGGAGCTGTTTTTT. The variable domain in full, completed from reference TRBV5-5 and TRBJ2-2, reads DAGVTQSPTHLIKTRGQQVTLRCSPISGHKSVSWYQQVLGQGPQFIFQYYEKEERGRGNFPDRFSARQFPNYSSELNVNALLLGDSALYLCASSFGHDTGELFFGEGSRLTVL.

This clonotype was recorded a few times. A read error may account for a junction end that differs from germline. This chain links TRBV12-3 or TRBV12-4 with TRBJ1-1, with D perhaps TRBD1 (6 bases). This CDR3 has 14 residues. The CDR3 reads CASSAGQMNAEAFF. As DNA, the CDR3 is TGTGCCAGCAGCGCGGGACAAATGAACGCTGAAGCTTTCTTT.

This clonotype was seen repeatedly, ten times or more. J is TRBJ1-2 and V is TRBV7-2; weak D call: TRBD1 (5 bases). The V gene's germline CDR1 is SGHTA and CDR2 FQGNSA. The length of the CDR3 is 15 residues. V was cut by 1 base and J by 3 bases, with 12 bases left in between. DNA for the CDR3: TGTGCCAGCAGCTTAGACCGGGGGACCTACTATGGCTACACCTTC. Protein: CASSLDRGTYYGYTF.

This clonotype was detected ten times or more. This chain uses TRBV3-1 with TRBJ2-7, with 11 bases identical to TRBD2. Per the germline V gene, CDR1 is LGHDT and CDR2 is YNNKEL (reference sequence). This CDR3 comprises 18 residues. After removal of 2 bases from V and 0 bases from J, the junction contained 9 bases not matched to a gene. In DNA, the CDR3 is TGTGCCAGCAGCCAAAGAGGCCTAGCGGGGGGCCGCTCCTACGAGCAGTACTTC. It codes for CASSQRGLAGGRSYEQYF.